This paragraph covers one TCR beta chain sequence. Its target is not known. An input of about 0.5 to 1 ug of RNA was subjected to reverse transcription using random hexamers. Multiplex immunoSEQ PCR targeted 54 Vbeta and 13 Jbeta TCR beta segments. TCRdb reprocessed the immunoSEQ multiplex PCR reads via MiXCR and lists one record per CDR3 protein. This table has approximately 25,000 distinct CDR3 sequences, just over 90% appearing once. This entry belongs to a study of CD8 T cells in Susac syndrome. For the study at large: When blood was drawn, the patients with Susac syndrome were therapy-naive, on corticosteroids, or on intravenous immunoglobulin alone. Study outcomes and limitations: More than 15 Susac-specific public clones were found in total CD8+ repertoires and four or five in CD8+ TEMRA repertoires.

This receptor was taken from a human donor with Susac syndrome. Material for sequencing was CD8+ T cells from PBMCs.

The CDR3 region is CASSLETGGITGELFF. CDR3 in DNA: TGTGCCAGCAGTTTAGAGACAGGGGGTATTACCGGGGAGCTGTTTTTT. The V call is TRBV12-3 or TRBV12-4, the J call TRBJ2-2, with 9 bases lining up with TRBD1. The trim removed 1 base at V and 5 bases at J, leaving 5 bases unmatched. This CDR3 spans 16 amino acids.